This TCR beta chain is from a study of T-cell reconstitution after alpha-beta-depleted transplantation in children. As to this clonotype: A much larger clone lies a single base off, so this may be a read error.

Researchers prepared the TCRbeta library using unique molecular identifiers, the study reports. TCRdb re-derived calls from the PCR reads in MiXCR, one entry per CDR3 protein. Of more than 200,000 distinct CDR3 sequences detected, 9.7% appear once; the ten largest clones hold around 5.1%. The TCR was taken from a human donor who donated a stem cell graft to a child with SCID. The input for sequencing was PBMCs from the stem cell graft donor, taken from the stem cell graft.

The CDR3 coding sequence is TGTGCCACCAGTGAACAGGGCTACGAGCAGTACTTC. Protein: CATSEQGYEQYF. The chain carries TRBV12-3 or TRBV12-4 and TRBJ2-7; maybe TRBD1 (6 bases). CDR3 length: 12 amino acids.